The clone carrying this T cell receptor beta chain appeared a few times. The antigen is undetermined. The sample is drawn from a study of beta chain features in type 1 diabetes. The study, taken as a whole, reports: Equally in patients and controls, PCR might preferentially amplify shorter templates.

The entirety of the isolated RNA underwent reverse transcription, so expressed TCRB transcripts were sequenced. Generated by immunoSEQ multiplex PCR, the TCRdb table keeps only in-frame clones and is missing some. Among about 320,000 clones listed, approximately 15% were seen once. Donors underwent one heparinised blood draw, roughly 110 mL on average. The CDR3 consists of 16 residues. From germline, CDR1 is MDHEN and CDR2 SYDVKM. Trimming cost V 4 bases and J 7 bases; bases outside gene matches: 12. The sequenced sample was central memory CD4+ T cells from blood. The genes are TRBV28 and TRBJ2-3; TRBD1 aligns across 9 bases. The sequence derives from a man aged 25 to 45 in good health. This chain's CDR3 is CASSSPFPGQGHTQYF. The CDR3 region has the DNA TGTGCCAGCAGTTCTCCGTTCCCCGGACAGGGGCATACGCAGTATTTT.